The 12 T cell receptor beta chains in this list originate from one sample, sequenced in a study of blood T cell repertoires in COVID-19. Generated by immunoSEQ multiplex PCR, the TCRdb table keeps only in-frame clones and is missing some. This sample has around 260,000 clones, with around 90% found just once. Sequencing used peripheral blood. These receptors all come from a woman in her 40s who had recovered from COVID-19.

The genes are TRBV9 and TRBJ2-3; the match to TRBD2 covers 8 bases. The CDR3 contains 16 residues. Per the germline V gene, CDR1 is SGDLS and CDR2 is YYNGEE. V shed 3 bases and J 6 bases; nucleotides not matched to a gene: 12. DNA of the CDR3: TGTGCCAGCAGCGCTATAACCGGACTAGCAGGTGATACGCAGTATTTT. The encoded protein is CASSAITGLAGDTQYF.

The DNA of the CDR3 is TGCAGTGCTAGTGGGGCCTTCGCGGGAGGGATCCACGAGCAGTACTTC. Its protein is CSASGAFAGGIHEQYF. V is TRBV20-1 and J is TRBJ2-7, with 9 positions matching TRBD2. The junction had 14 bases not matched to a gene; V was cut back by 3 bases and J by 5 bases. CDR3 length: 16 amino acids. CDR1 DFQATT and CDR2 SNEGSKA come from the germline V gene (reference sequence).

In the case of this clone: At the DNA level, this CDR3 is encoded by other sequences in the same sample as well. V gene TRBV9 combines with J gene TRBJ2-7; D may be TRBD1 (5 bases). This CDR3 comprises 14 residues. Germline V gene sequence: CDR1 SGDLS, CDR2 YYNGEE. Trimming stripped 0 bases from V and 2 bases from J, with 9 bases between. The CDR3 sequence is CASSVGGQPYEQYF. The CDR3 DNA follows: TGTGCCAGCAGCGTAGGAGGACAACCCTACGAGCAGTACTTC.

The rearrangement joins TRBV2 to TRBJ1-2; D may be TRBD1 (5 bases). Germline assignment: CDR1 SNHLY and CDR2 FYNNEI. CDR3 length: 15 amino acids. V was clipped by 1 base and J by 3 bases, with 12 bases between them. The CDR3 DNA follows: TGTGCCAGCAGTGAAGAGGGGAAGGGTCACTATGGCTACACCTTC. It is translated as CASSEEGKGHYGYTF.

V is TRBV19 and J is TRBJ2-3; 9 nucleotides match TRBD2. The V and J ends lost 6 bases and 2 bases, in that order; junction bases with no gene match: 6. The CDR3 length is 15 residues. CDR1 and CDR2 (germline): LNHDA, SQIVND (reference sequence). The CDR3 sequence is CASSRLADPTDTQYF. The CDR3 nucleotides are TGTGCCAGTAGCCGACTAGCGGATCCCACAGATACGCAGTATTTT.

The chain employs TRBV28 and TRBJ2-7; 9 nucleotides line up with TRBD2. V trimming: 5 bases; J trimming: 6 bases; junction bases outside the gene matches: 11. This CDR3 spans 15 amino acids. The germline gives CDR1 MDHEN, CDR2 SYDVKM. CDR3 sequence (DNA): TGTGCCAGCAGTAGGCGGGCGGGAGGGCCTGGCGAGCAGTACTTC. It is translated as CASSRRAGGPGEQYF.

This chain links TRBV19 with TRBJ1-1; 12 bases align to TRBD1. V dropped 5 bases and J dropped 5; count of bases not matched to a gene: 3. CDR1 LNHDA and CDR2 SQIVND come from the germline V gene (reference sequence). CDR3 length: 14 amino acids. The CDR3 nucleotides read TGTGCCAGTAGTGTGGGACAGGGGGCGACTGAAGCTTTCTTT. It specifies CASSVGQGATEAFF.

Points on this clone: The same CDR3 can be traced to other DNA sequences in this sample. The CDR3 sequence is CASSQTSGDYNEQFF. The CDR3 nucleotides read TGTGCCAGCAGTCAGACTAGCGGGGATTACAATGAGCAGTTCTTC. The chain combines TRBV6-5 with TRBJ2-1; 11 positions match TRBD2. The germline V gene encodes CDR1 MNHEY and CDR2 SVGAGI. The V and J ends lost 5 bases and 4 bases, in that order; junction bases with no gene match: 4. This CDR3 has 15 residues.

CDR3 sequence: CASSYLTGSVTGELFF. The CDR3 DNA is TGTGCCAGCAGTTACCTGACAGGGTCGGTCACCGGGGAGCTGTTTTTT. This sequence joins TRBV27 and TRBJ2-2, with 7 bases aligning to TRBD1. The CDR3 covers 16 residues. The V gene's germline CDR1 is MNHEY and CDR2 SMNVEV (reference sequence). J lost 4 bases, V lost 4 bases, and 9 bases had no gene match.

This clone has a single count. The rearrangement uses TRBV24-1 and TRBJ2-1, with D unresolved. CDR1 KGHDR and CDR2 SFDVKD come from the germline V gene. V lost 3 bases and J 6 bases, leaving 14 bases between the germline ends. The CDR3 length is 15 residues. The CDR3 DNA sequence: TGTGCCACCAGTGATCCGGCAATGCTAGTCAATGAGCAGTTCTTC. Protein sequence: CATSDPAMLVNEQFF.

This chain links TRBV11-1 with TRBJ1-2; D is undetermined. Trimming cost V 5 bases and J 3 bases, with 16 bases left between them. CDR3 length: 15 amino acids. Germline V gene sequence: CDR1 SGHAT, CDR2 FQDESV (reference sequence). The CDR3 DNA sequence: TGTGCCAGCAGCCCCCTCCGGGGTCCCCACTATGGCTACACCTTC. Its protein is CASSPLRGPHYGYTF.

The chain employs TRBV30 and TRBJ2-2; 9 bases are shared with TRBD1. Germline CDR1 is GTSNPN and CDR2 is SVGIG (reference sequence). J gave up 6 bases and V 2 bases, and 7 bases lay outside the gene matches. The CDR3 is 15 amino acids. The CDR3 here is CAWSLRDRVAGELFF. The CDR3 DNA follows: TGTGCCTGGAGTCTTAGGGACAGGGTGGCCGGGGAGCTGTTTTTT.